This is a list of T cell receptor beta chains from one sample in a study of regulatory T cells in long-lasting Graves disease. TCRdb redid the calling of the multiplex PCR reads with MiXCR, one entry per CDR3 protein. This sample has about 660,000 distinct CDR3 sequences, with about 32% found just once. This material consisted of peripheral blood mononuclear cells (PBMCs), taken when the disease was refractory, from a patient treated with antithyroid drugs. These receptors all stem from a female donor with Graves disease. The CDR3 runs from the conserved cysteine through the conserved F or W. A D gene is named only where the DNA matches it firmly. Clone size is not always given. Where it is, it says once, few, many or a class for expanded clones.

D gene	V gene	J gene	clone size	CDR3 DNA	CDR3 protein
TRBD2	TRBV2	TRBJ2-1	-	TGTGCCAGCAGTGAAATTTTAGCGGGAGGGCATGAGCAGTTCTTC	CASSEILAGGHEQFF
-	TRBV5-1	TRBJ1-2	-	TGCGCCAGCAGCTGGGGGATGGAATATGGCTACACCTTC	CASSWGMEYGYTF
TRBD2	TRBV20-1	TRBJ2-5	-	TGCAGTGCTATAAGACTAGCGGGAGGATTCGAGACCCAGTACTTC	CSAIRLAGGFETQYF
TRBD1	TRBV28	TRBJ2-7	-	TGTGCCAGCAGTTTAGGGACAGGGCGTCGTTCTTCCTACGAGCAGTACTTC	CASSLGTGRRSSYEQYF
-	TRBV29-1	TRBJ1-2	-	TGCAGCGTTGTTGTCCCCAGGTTAGGAACAGGGCGCGCCTATGGCCACACCTTC	CSVVVPRLGTGRAYGHTF
TRBD1	TRBV5-4	TRBJ2-1	-	TGTGCCAGCACCCCGGGCGGACAGGGGTACAATGAGCAGTTCTTC	CASTPGGQGYNEQFF
-	TRBV7-3	TRBJ2-2	-	TGTGCCAGCAGCTTAACGGCTAACACCGGGGAGCTGTTTTTT	CASSLTANTGELFF
-	TRBV12-3/TRBV12-4	TRBJ1-2	many	TGTGCCAGCAGCCATGACAGATATGGCTACACCTTC	CASSHDRYGYTF
TRBD1	TRBV6-1	TRBJ1-2	many	TGTGCCAGCATCGGGACAGGCTTCGGCTATGGCTACACCTTC	CASIGTGFGYGYTF
-	TRBV7-9	TRBJ2-2	few	TGTGCCAGCAGTCATAGGGTGGATGGTGCCGGGGAGCTGTTTTTT	CASSHRVDGAGELFF
-	TRBV7-2	TRBJ1-3	-	TGTGCCAGCAGTTTGACGGGACGCTCTGGAAACACCATATATTTT	CASSLTGRSGNTIYF
-	TRBV11-2	TRBJ1-1	few	TGTGCCAGCAGCTTCGAGTTCGGGATAACTGAAGCTTTCTTT	CASSFEFGITEAFF
TRBD1	TRBV29-1	TRBJ1-2	-	TGCAGCGTTGAAGAGGGACAGGGTATCTATGGCTACACCTTC	CSVEEGQGIYGYTF
-	TRBV6-1	TRBJ2-5	-	TGTGCCAGCAGCCAGGGAAAGGTCGGAGAGACCCAGTACTTC	CASSQGKVGETQYF
-	TRBV9	TRBJ2-2	-	TGTGCCAGCAGCGTAGCGTCGGGGGCGACTTGGGCCGGGGAGCTGTTTTTT	CASSVASGATWAGELFF
-	TRBV7-9	TRBJ1-4	-	TGTGCCACCCTGTCGGGAGGCACTAATGAAAAACTGTTTTTT	CATLSGGTNEKLFF
TRBD2	TRBV2	TRBJ2-1	-	TGTGCCAGCAGTGGACGGCTAGCGGGAGTAGATGAGCAGTTCTTC	CASSGRLAGVDEQFF
TRBD2	TRBV11-2	TRBJ2-2	-	TGTGCCAGCAGCCCGGGACTAGCGGAGACCGGGGAGCTGTTTTTT	CASSPGLAETGELFF
TRBD2	TRBV27	TRBJ2-3	-	TGTGCCAGCAGTTCGTGGCTAGCGGGAGATTTGGATACGCAGTATTTT	CASSSWLAGDLDTQYF
-	TRBV28	TRBJ1-1	many	TGTGCCAGCAGTTTCAGTTTAACAGCGCTGAACACTGAAGCTTTCTTT	CASSFSLTALNTEAFF
-	TRBV11-1	TRBJ2-3	-	TGTGCCAGCAGCTTAAAAGATACGCAGTATTTT	CASSLKDTQYF
-	TRBV27	TRBJ1-5	-	TGTGCCAGCAGTTTATCAACAGGGTGGAGGCAGCCCCAGCATTTT	CASSLSTGWRQPQHF
-	TRBV7-6	TRBJ2-6	few	TGTGCCAGCAGCGGGCGTAAGTCCTCTGGGGCCAACGTCCTGACTTTC	CASSGRKSSGANVLTF
-	TRBV6-1	TRBJ2-7	-	TGTGCCAGCAACGTAGCGGACTCCTACGAGCAGTACTTC	CASNVADSYEQYF
-	TRBV28	TRBJ1-1	many	TGTGCCAGCAGTCCGTCGGGCAGGGGAGCTACTGAAGCTTTCTTT	CASSPSGRGATEAFF
-	TRBV20-1	TRBJ2-7	few	TGCAGTGCTACTTCAGGATCCCCCTACGAGCAGTACTTC	CSATSGSPYEQYF
-	TRBV12-3/TRBV12-4	TRBJ2-1	few	TGTGCCAGCAGTTTGGAGGAATACAATGAGCAGTTCTTC	CASSLEEYNEQFF
TRBD1	TRBV6-1	TRBJ2-7	few	TGTGCCAGCAGTCAGTGGGGACAGGGGTCCTTCTACGAGCAGTACTTC	CASSQWGQGSFYEQYF
-	TRBV6-1	TRBJ1-2	-	TGTACCAGCAGTGAAGGAGGTTACCTACAGGGTAACTATGGCTACACCTTC	CTSSEGGYLQGNYGYTF
TRBD1	TRBV5-1	TRBJ1-2	-	TGCGCCAGCAGTCGCTTGACAGGGAACTATGGCTACACCTTC	CASSRLTGNYGYTF
-	TRBV29-1	TRBJ1-1	-	TGCAGCGCTGCAGCGAACACTGAAGCTTTCTTT	CSAAANTEAFF
TRBD1	TRBV2	TRBJ1-2	many	TGTGCCAGCAGCGCCCGGACAGGGAACTATGGCTACACCTTC	CASSARTGNYGYTF
TRBD1	TRBV29-1	TRBJ1-1	few	TGCAGCGTTGGGGACAGGACCAGGCCCTCGACTGAAGCTTTCTTT	CSVGDRTRPSTEAFF
-	TRBV27	TRBJ2-7	few	TGTGCCAGCAGCTTTAGCGCACCCTACGAGCAGTACTTC	CASSFSAPYEQYF
-	TRBV20-1	TRBJ1-1	-	TGCAGTGCTAGAGATTTGGGGGCATCGGGTGAAGCTTTCTTT	CSARDLGASGEAFF
TRBD2	TRBV7-6	TRBJ2-2	-	TGTGCCAGCAGCTTAAGGACTAGCGGACACCTGTTTTTT	CASSLRTSGHLFF
-	TRBV5-1	TRBJ2-7	-	TGCGCCAGCAGCCCAGGAGCCTACTACGAGCAGTACTTC	CASSPGAYYEQYF
-	TRBV20-1	TRBJ2-7	-	TGCAGTGCTAGAGATACCCGGATAGGCTACGAGCAGTACTTC	CSARDTRIGYEQYF
-	TRBV12-3/TRBV12-4	TRBJ2-1	-	TGTGCCAGCAGATACGGGACTCAAAACAATGAGCAGTTCTTC	CASRYGTQNNEQFF
-	TRBV30	TRBJ2-5	-	TGTGCCTGGAGTAGAGGGGCGTTACAAGAGACCCAGTACTTC	CAWSRGALQETQYF
-	TRBV5-1	TRBJ1-1	few	TGCGCCAGCAGCGGCCGGGAGACGACGGGGAACACTGAAGCTTTCTTT	CASSGRETTGNTEAFF
TRBD1	TRBV10-2	TRBJ2-7	few	TGCGCCAGCAGTCCTAGGGGGCACTCCTACGAGCAGTACTTC	CASSPRGHSYEQYF
TRBD2	TRBV12-3/TRBV12-4	TRBJ2-3	-	TGTGCCAGCAGTTTAGAAGCGGGATTTAGCACAGATACGCAGTATTTT	CASSLEAGFSTDTQYF
-	TRBV28	TRBJ1-5	few	TGTGCCAGCACCTGGGGTCAGGCTAGCCAGCCCCAGCATTTT	CASTWGQASQPQHF